This section outlines one T cell receptor (beta chain) sequence together with its context. Its antigen is not identified. Libraries were prepared by immunoSEQ multiplex PCR; TCRdb keeps only in-frame clonotypes and omits some of them. The data contain 6,500 to 7,500 clones, 65% to 90% of them singletons. These data come from a study of follicular helper T cells after annual influenza vaccination. Study information: Sampling occurred days 0, 7 and 28 after each influenza vaccination. Across the 2013-2014, 2014-2015 and 2015-2016 vaccination seasons, some subjects were resampled.

Time point of the sample: 2015-2016 season, 7 days after influenza vaccination. General study findings and limits: Plasmablast frequency change correlated with clonality change in ICOS+CD38+ cTfh.

Sequences were derived from CXCR5- memory CD4+ T cells sorted from blood, sampled 7 days after influenza vaccination. The source of this sequence is an adult who received the influenza vaccine.

CDR3 DNA sequence: TGTGCCAGCTCACCACCGGGAAGCGTAGGAACAACCGGGGAGCTGTTTTTT. This sequence encodes CASSPPGSVGTTGELFF. The chain combines TRBV18 with TRBJ2-2; D is unresolved. The CDR3 has 17 amino acids. Trimming took off 0 bases at V and 5 bases at J, with 16 bases between the two ends. Germline lookup yields CDR1 KGHSH and CDR2 LQKENI.